This T cell receptor (beta chain) was captured in a study of cytomegalovirus exposure and HLA in healthy donors (dated 2017 in TCRdb). About the full investigation: An earlier analysis of approximately 600 of the donors reported 250 to 300 Gb of sequence data and 100 million to 140 million unique TCR beta sequences from around 200 million T cells. The study aimed to test whether signatures of past pathogen exposure could be identified by cataloging public T cell receptors. All discovery cohort repertoires had been generated using a single sequencing platform. The study combined high-throughput TCR immunosequencing, statistical association of individual TCRs with disease status, and machine learning to predict cytomegalovirus infection status. Because of strong linkage in the cohort, five DR-DQ haplotypes were treated as single units for association and clustering. The later analysis used no new phenotypic data to find candidate immune exposures, relying instead on TCR beta sequences and their occurrence across donors. The number of typed donors differed by locus: about 629-630 for A, B, C, DRB1 and DQB1; 500 to 550 for DQA1; around 610 for DPA1; and roughly 490 for DPB1. Of the 300 to 500 genotyped donors, less than 90% were placed in the genetic ancestry cluster associated with self-reported Caucasian donors. A separate validation cohort of approximately 130 different subjects was used in addition to the roughly 620-subject first cohort. In a later genetic analysis, genome-wide SNP genotypes for about 65% of the roughly 670 donors were used, and that subset was treated as a discovery cohort. In an earlier analysis of roughly 580 of the donors, high-throughput TCR beta sequencing was used to judge whether each TCR beta V gene segment behaved as functional or pseudogenic. Class I and class II HLA loci were covered by the typing at four-digit resolution. Around 300 gigabases of sequencing data and approximately 93 million unique TCR sequences were included in an early release covering around 600 HLA-typed donors. Donor age, sex, ethnicity and CMV serostatus were compiled alongside the repertoire data. The study profiled the T cell repertoires of some 610 subjects by immunosequencing and related them to cytomegalovirus serostatus. Across 398 genotyped donors of the cohort, an average of approximately 240,000 unique TCR beta nucleotide sequences per donor were sequenced, and 15% to 20% of those sequences were non-productive. A later analysis re-examined previously published TCR beta repertoires from 610 or so donors and added high-resolution HLA genotyping to investigate patterns of TCR occurrence. Results the study describes overall, beyond this receptor: Correlated functional status among segregating V segments might be attributable to linkage disequilibrium, but an unknown experimental factor could not be ruled out. In a later analysis, several top co-occurrence clusters were reported to appear linked to parvovirus B19, influenza, CMV and Epstein-Barr virus. The cohort was sequenced for TCR beta chains only, and without alpha or paired-chain data the features that could be detected were limited. Cytomegalovirus status was reported to be diagnosed by the classifier with high specificity and sensitivity in both the original and validation cohorts. Compared with equally common non-associated chains, HLA-associated TCR beta chains in a later analysis were more clonally expanded and had lower generation probabilities. Most CMV-associated TCR beta chains appeared to be HLA-restricted in a later analysis, and the HLA associations seemed to be driven largely by CMV exposure. A later analysis associated 16,951 TCR beta sequences with specific HLA alleles at a false discovery rate of 0.05. Some IMGT-functional V segments, including TRBV6-2 and TRBV6-3, could not be told apart with the 87-base-pair reads, so those segments were excluded. Strong co-occurrence of HLA alleles, especially DR and DQ, made assigning TCR associations to individual alleles difficult. The authors suggested that the approach could potentially be extended to other disease states and immunological phenotypes. Broadly in line with IMGT annotations, most TCR beta V segments showed up in productive rearrangements about 87% or about 30% of the time in an earlier analysis of several hundred of the donors. A later analysis found that TCR association rates varied across HLA loci, with DRB1 alleles showing the most associated TCRs and HLA-C alleles the fewest. The sequencing pipeline was judged likely to have produced a cluster of highly shared sequence variants as a technical artifact. CMV serostatus was the only immune exposure information available for the cohort. Because counts were too low, roughly 16 rarely observed V segments, including chromosome 9 orphons, were left out of the earlier analysis of several hundred of the donors. The study gave a list of over 150 TCR beta chains associated with cytomegalovirus. A further reported finding was that TCR beta sequences accurately predicted the HLA-A and HLA-B alleles for most subjects in the first cohort. Most TCR sequences were seen in very few donors, while some public TCRs were found in many individuals. In a later genetic analysis, a missense DCLRE1C variant was associated with V-gene and J-gene trimming of TCR beta chains, and the association was replicated in an independent cohort. A few of the identified cytomegalovirus-associated TCR beta chains were confirmed in vitro to be specific for cytomegalovirus antigens. HLA typing was unavailable for some donors at each locus, so association tests used only the typed subset. Sequencing depth was assumed to be roughly uniform across donors in the presence/absence analyses, though that assumption may not hold. Compared with the roughly 670-donor mean, donors in an Asian-associated ancestry cluster had fewer N-insertions in productive TCRs, according to a later genetic analysis.

The receptor library was made with the immunoSEQ multiplex PCR assay. For the multiplex PCR, a mixture combining 60 forward primers for TCR Vbeta segments and 13 reverse primers for TCR Jbeta segments was used. A multiplex PCR assay on genomic DNA amplified the CDR3 region of rearranged TCR beta genes. Amplified TCR beta libraries were sequenced as 87-base-pair reads on the Illumina HiSeq System. On the authors' methods: A later analysis counted about 80 million unique TCR beta chains across the 550 to 700 repertoires, and 9 million to 14 million of these chains were shared by at least two donors. To remove PCR and sequencing errors, raw reads were error-corrected and collapsed into unique sequences using a nearest-neighbor algorithm that merged closely related sequences. V, D and J gene segments were assigned by aligning CDR3 sequences to IMGT reference sequences. For a sequence to be retained, at least a six-nucleotide match to both a V gene segment and a J gene segment was required. A rearrangement was called productive if the CDR3 had no stop codons and remained in frame with V and J, and every other rearrangement was called non-productive. CDR3 was defined by IMGT convention, running from the second conserved V-encoded cysteine to the conserved J-encoded phenylalanine. The earlier analysis of about 590 of the donors excluded sequences that lacked an unambiguous match to a single V gene segment. An earlier analysis of several hundred of the donors called V segments functional above 56.7% productive rearrangements and segregating when the between-donor standard deviation exceeded 5%. A statistical classification framework was developed to diagnose cytomegalovirus status using the catalog of TCR beta chain sequences. A later analysis assigned V and J genes by comparing TCR nucleotide sequences with IMGT/GENE-DB human TR gene sequences. A later analysis assigned CDR3 sequences and most-parsimonious VDJ recombination scenarios with the TCRdist pipeline. In a later analysis, each TCR beta chain was defined by its CDR3 amino acid sequence together with its V-gene family, and reads without a unique V-gene family were excluded. In a later analysis, several hundred highly shared, low-generation-probability nucleotide sequences were removed to address suspected cross-contamination and a sequencing artifact. For each public chain, a later analysis derived a clonal expansion index from normalized ranks of inferred template counts within each repertoire. A later analysis computed generation probabilities with a VDJ recombination model fitted to out-of-frame rearrangements, and checked the results against IGoR. A later analysis scored TCR-TCR, TCR-HLA and TCR-CMV co-occurrence with hypergeometric tests, applying a repertoire-size bias correction to TCR pairs. In a later analysis, false discovery rates were estimated by permuting HLA or CMV assignments 20 times. In a later analysis, co-occurring TCRs were grouped using DBSCAN, with TCRdist sequence similarity added in when clustering inside HLA-allele-positive subsets. Repertoires with fewer than 30,000 or more than 120,000 public chains were left out of co-occurrence clustering, as were about five repertoires with anomalous nucleotide sharing. In its TCRdb copy, this immuneACCESS table keeps in-frame sequences only and misses some clones. Where compared with another copy, unresolved V genes explain less than half of these, and the others have no known cause. V and J calls and clone size are copied from that table; D and trimming were computed from the DNA. The sample records over 75,000 clones, 65% to 80% of which are singletons. Around 7% of the sample lies in the top ten.

V lost 4 bases and J lost 5 bases, and the count of bases not matched to a germline gene is 8. CDR1 and CDR2 are drawn from the germline V gene: SGHRS, YFSETQ. The CDR3 holds 14 amino acids from the cysteine to the phenylalanine. Only the CDR3 portion is preserved as DNA: 42 bases, with reading frame beginning at the first base. A word on this clone: Its binding antigen is unknown. Base qualities were left out, and no much larger clone turns up one base away.

The cohort comprised some 680 healthy bone marrow donors. All cohort members were sampled while nominally healthy, although unrecorded immune exposures were likely present. The donor was CMV seropositive and was included in the group of about 290 seropositive cohort members. A peripheral blood sample was collected from each donor, and TCR beta sequencing was performed on peripheral blood mononuclear cells. Genomic DNA was extracted from the blood cell samples with the Qiagen DNeasy Blood Extraction Kit. The receptor was isolated from a man in his forties or fifties in good health and CMV-seropositive. The V and J genes are TRBV5-1 and TRBJ2-5; 7 of the junction bases match TRBD1. The sequenced material came from PBMCs. The DNA is TGCGCCAGCAGCCCAGGACAGGCAGGGGAGACCCAGTACTTC. This translates into CASSPGQAGETQYF. Joined to the reference TRBV5-1 and TRBJ2-5 proteins, this CDR3 gives the full variable domain: KAGVTQTPRYLIKTRGQQVTLSCSPISGHRSVSWYQQTPGQGLQFLFEYFSETQRNKGNFPGRFSGRQFSNSRSEMNVSTLELGDSALYLCASSPGQAGETQYFGPGTRLLVL.